The rows below give T cell receptor beta chains drawn from one sample of a study of T cell repertoires in cytomegalovirus infection. TCRdb recomputed calls from the reads with MiXCR, one row per CDR3 protein. This repertoire shows roughly 45,000 distinct CDR3 sequences, approximately 22% found once; its top ten account for about 18%. Their target antigens are unknown. Source material: PBMCs, sequenced either directly or after in vitro stimulation (not recorded which). Receptors were obtained from a human donor in good health (CMV status not recorded). Some clones in this sample may be carry-over from other donors' samples. The CDR3 runs from the conserved cysteine through the conserved F or W. A D gene is named only where the DNA matches it firmly. Part of the rows lack a size; the others show once, few, many or a class for expanded clones.

V	size	D	J	DNA	CDR3
TRBV7-9	many	.	TRBJ1-4	TGTGCCAGCAGCTCATCAGGGGCCAAGGAAAAACTGTTTTTT	CASSSSGAKEKLFF
TRBV3-1	.	.	TRBJ2-1	TGTGCCAGCAGCCAAAGAGGATCGGGCCCCCATGAGCAGTTCTTC	CASSQRGSGPHEQFF
TRBV19	few	TRBD2	TRBJ2-3	TGTGCCAGTAGTATGGAGGGCCAACTAGCGGGGGGGAGCGATACGCAGTATTTT	CASSMEGQLAGGSDTQYF
TRBV5-1	few	.	TRBJ2-1	TGCGCCAGCAGCTTGGTTGGGGGGGGGGCCGTTGAGCAGTTCTTC	CASSLVGGGAVEQFF
TRBV20-1	few	.	TRBJ1-2	TGCAGTGCGAGGACAACTTATGGCTACACCTTC	CSARTTYGYTF
TRBV7-6	.	TRBD2	TRBJ2-7	TGTGCCAGCAGCCTGGCGCGGGAGGAATGGACCTACGAGCAGTACTTC	CASSLAREEWTYEQYF
TRBV12-3/TRBV12-4	.	.	TRBJ1-2	TGTGCCAGCAGCCCCTCCGCGGGCGGCTACACCTTC	CASSPSAGGYTF
TRBV29-1	once	TRBD2	TRBJ2-3	TGCAGCGTTCTAGCGGGAGCCGCAGATACGCAGTATTTT	CSVLAGAADTQYF
TRBV20-1	.	TRBD2	TRBJ2-5	TGCAGTGCTACCGGAAGGGATCTAGCGGGGGACCAAGAGACCCAGTACTTC	CSATGRDLAGDQETQYF
TRBV7-6	few	TRBD2	TRBJ2-7	TGTGCCAGCAGCGGGACTAGCGGGAATTACGAGCAGTACTTC	CASSGTSGNYEQYF
TRBV2	few	TRBD1	TRBJ2-3	TGTGCCAGCAGGCCACAGGGGGCGACGCAGTATTTT	CASRPQGATQYF
TRBV2	few	TRBD2	TRBJ2-7	TGTGCCAGCAGTGAAGAAACTAGCGGGAGAATCTACGAGCAGTACTTC	CASSEETSGRIYEQYF
TRBV7-8	medium-sized	.	TRBJ2-7	TGTGCCAGCAGCTTAGCCGGGACAATAGGGCACGAGCAGTACTTC	CASSLAGTIGHEQYF
TRBV19	few	.	TRBJ2-5	TGTGCCAGTAGTATAGTCAATCAAGAGACCCAGTACTTC	CASSIVNQETQYF
TRBV6-1	.	.	TRBJ1-2	TGTGCCAGCACCCCCTCGGGGATACGGGATGGCTACACCTTC	CASTPSGIRDGYTF
TRBV5-1	few	TRBD1	TRBJ1-2	TGCGCCAGCAGAACCGGGACAGACTATGGCTACACCTTC	CASRTGTDYGYTF
TRBV29-1	.	.	TRBJ2-2	TGCAGCGTCCGAGATACAGGGGGGGAGCTGTTTTTT	CSVRDTGGELFF
TRBV12-3/TRBV12-4	many	.	TRBJ2-2	TGTGCCAGCAGCGGGTGGGAGGAAGTCGGGGAGCTGTTTTTT	CASSGWEEVGELFF
TRBV7-2	.	.	TRBJ1-4	TGTGCCAGCAGCCCTTTGGCCCTTAATGAAAAACTGTTTTTT	CASSPLALNEKLFF
TRBV7-2	few	.	TRBJ1-1	TGTGCCAGCAGCTTAGTGTTGATGAACACTGAAGCTTTCTTT	CASSLVLMNTEAFF
TRBV7-2	many	TRBD1	TRBJ2-1	TGTGCCAGCAGCCCCGCCGGGACAGGATATGAGCAGTTCTTC	CASSPAGTGYEQFF
TRBV6-5	few	.	TRBJ2-7	TGTGCCAGCAGTGCCCCGGGAACCTACGAGCAGTACTTC	CASSAPGTYEQYF
TRBV3-1	.	TRBD1	TRBJ2-7	TGTGCCAGCAGCCCCCCGGGACAGGACTACGAGCAGTACTTC	CASSPPGQDYEQYF
TRBV24-1	few	TRBD2	TRBJ2-1	TGTGCCACTCAACCGACGCCGGGACAGGGCCCCCGGACTAGCGGGAGTCGGTATTACAATGAGCAGTTCTTC	CATQPTPGQGPRTSGSRYYNEQFF
TRBV19	.	TRBD1	TRBJ1-2	TGTGCCAGCGATTTAGGGACAGGGGGAAGCTATGGCTACACCTTC	CASDLGTGGSYGYTF
TRBV11-3	.	TRBD1	TRBJ1-1	TGTGCCAGCAGCGCCGGGACAGCAACCACTGAAGCTTTCTTT	CASSAGTATTEAFF